The clone carrying this T cell receptor beta chain came up a few times. The data stem from a study of T cells after yellow fever vaccination. Germline V CDR1 and CDR2: DFQATT, SNEGSKA (reference sequence). J was trimmed by 2 bases and V by 2 bases; bases with no gene match: 9. The CDR3 sequence is 16 residues long. One entry per CDR3 protein, called by TCRdb with MiXCR from the 5' RACE reads. The repertoire holds some 220,000 distinct CDR3 sequences, with about 3% as singletons. The chain is built from TRBV20-1 and TRBJ2-3; TRBD2 matches 8 bases. The sequences come from CD4+ T cells sorted from PBMCs, collected 10 days after the yellow fever booster vaccination. This clonotype was obtained from a young man who received the YFV17D yellow fever vaccine. In nucleotides, the CDR3 is TGCAGTGCTAGACGCCGGGGCGGGGGGCCCACAGATACGCAGTATTTT. Protein: CSARRRGGGPTDTQYF.